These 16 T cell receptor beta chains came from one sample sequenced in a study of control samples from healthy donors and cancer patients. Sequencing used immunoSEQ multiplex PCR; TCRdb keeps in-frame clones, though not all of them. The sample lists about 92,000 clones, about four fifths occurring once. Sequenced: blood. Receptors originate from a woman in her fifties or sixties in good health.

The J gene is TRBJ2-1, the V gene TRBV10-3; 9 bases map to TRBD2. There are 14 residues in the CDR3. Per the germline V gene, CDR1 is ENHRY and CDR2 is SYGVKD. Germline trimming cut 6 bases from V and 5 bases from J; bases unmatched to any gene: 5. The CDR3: CAISGSGGNNEQFF. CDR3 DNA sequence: TGTGCCATCAGCGGAAGCGGGGGGAACAATGAGCAGTTCTTC.

The CDR3 coding sequence is TGTGCCAGCAGCCTAAGGTGGGGACTAGCGGGAGTGGTAAATGAGCAGTTCTTC. Its protein product is CASSLRWGLAGVVNEQFF. V and J are TRBV11-2 and TRBJ2-1, with TRBD2 matching over 14 bases. The germline V gene has CDR1 SGHAT and CDR2 FQNNGV. The CDR3 is 18 amino acids. Trimming cost V 5 bases and J 7 bases; bases outside gene matches: 13.

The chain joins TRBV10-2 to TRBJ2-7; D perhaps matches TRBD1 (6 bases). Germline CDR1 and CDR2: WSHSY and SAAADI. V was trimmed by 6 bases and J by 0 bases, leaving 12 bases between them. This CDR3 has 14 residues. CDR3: CASRSGTNSYEQYF. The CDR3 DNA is TGCGCCAGCAGATCCGGGACAAACTCCTACGAGCAGTACTTC.

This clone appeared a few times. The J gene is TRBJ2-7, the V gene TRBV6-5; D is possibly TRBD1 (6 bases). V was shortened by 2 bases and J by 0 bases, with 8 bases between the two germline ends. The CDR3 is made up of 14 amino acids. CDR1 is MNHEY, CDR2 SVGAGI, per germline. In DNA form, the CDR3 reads TGTGCCAGCAGTTACGCACAGGGCTCCTACGAGCAGTACTTC. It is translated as CASSYAQGSYEQYF.

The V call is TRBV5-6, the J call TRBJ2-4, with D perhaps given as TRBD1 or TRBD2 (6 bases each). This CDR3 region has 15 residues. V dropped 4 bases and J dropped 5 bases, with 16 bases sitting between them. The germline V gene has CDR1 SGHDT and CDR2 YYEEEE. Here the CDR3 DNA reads TGTGCCAGCAGCCGCGTGGGGGGCGTCGAAAACATTCAGTACTTC. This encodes CASSRVGGVENIQYF.

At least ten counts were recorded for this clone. The CDR3: CASSLGDYLTNTGELFF. CDR3 coding DNA: TGTGCCAGCAGCTTAGGAGATTACCTTACGAACACCGGGGAGCTGTTTTTT. The chain links TRBV11-2 to TRBJ2-2; no reliable D call. CDR3 length: 17 amino acids. Germline V lookup: CDR1 SGHAT, CDR2 FQNNGV. V was trimmed by 1 base and J by 0 bases, leaving 12 bases between them. Full variable domain (remainder filled in from reference TRBV11-2 and TRBJ2-2): EAGVAQSPRYKIIEKRQSVAFWCNPISGHATLYWYQQILGQGPKLLIQFQNNGVVDDSQLPKDRFSAERLKGVDSTLKIQPAKLEDSAVYLCASSLGDYLTNTGELFFGEGSRLTVL.

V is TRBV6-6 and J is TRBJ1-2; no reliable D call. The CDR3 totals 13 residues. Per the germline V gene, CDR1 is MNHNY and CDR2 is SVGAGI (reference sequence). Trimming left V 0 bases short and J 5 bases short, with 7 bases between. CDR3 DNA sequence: TGTGCCAGCAGTTACTCTGGAGGGTATGGCTACACCTTC. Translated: CASSYSGGYGYTF.

CDR3 protein: CASRGTGTTYEQYF. The CDR3, as DNA: TGTGCCAGCAGAGGGACAGGGACCACCTACGAGCAGTACTTC. This chain links TRBV2 with TRBJ2-7; the match to TRBD1 covers 9 bases. The CDR3 contains 14 residues. J lost 2 bases, V lost 6 bases, and 5 bases had no gene match. Germline V lookup: CDR1 SNHLY, CDR2 FYNNEI. Together with reference TRBV2 and TRBJ2-7, the CDR3 gives the full variable domain: EPEVTQTPSHQVTQMGQEVILRCVPISNHLYFYWYRQILGQKVEFLVSFYNNEISEKSEIFDDQFSVERPDGSNFTLKIRSTKLEDSAMYFCASRGTGTTYEQYFGPGTRLTVT.

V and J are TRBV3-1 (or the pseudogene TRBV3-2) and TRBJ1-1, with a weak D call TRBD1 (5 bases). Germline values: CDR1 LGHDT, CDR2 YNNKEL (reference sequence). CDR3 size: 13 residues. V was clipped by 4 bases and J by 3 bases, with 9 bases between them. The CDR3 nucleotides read TGTGCCAGCAGCCTACTCAGGGACACTGAAGCTTTCTTT. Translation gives CASSLLRDTEAFF.

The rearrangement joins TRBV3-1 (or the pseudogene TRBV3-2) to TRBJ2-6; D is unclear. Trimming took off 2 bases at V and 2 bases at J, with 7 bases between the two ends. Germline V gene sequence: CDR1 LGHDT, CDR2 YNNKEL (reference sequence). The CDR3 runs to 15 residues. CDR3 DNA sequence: TGTGCCAGCAGCCAAAGCCAGACTGGGGCCAACGTCCTGACTTTC. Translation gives CASSQSQTGANVLTF.

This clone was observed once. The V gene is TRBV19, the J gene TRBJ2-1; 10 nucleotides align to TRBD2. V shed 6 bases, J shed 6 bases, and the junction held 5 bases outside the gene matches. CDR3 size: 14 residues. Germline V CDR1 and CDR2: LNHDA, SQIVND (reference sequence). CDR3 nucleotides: TGTGCCAGTAGGACTAGCGGGCCCAGCAATGAGCAGTTCTTC. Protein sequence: CASRTSGPSNEQFF.

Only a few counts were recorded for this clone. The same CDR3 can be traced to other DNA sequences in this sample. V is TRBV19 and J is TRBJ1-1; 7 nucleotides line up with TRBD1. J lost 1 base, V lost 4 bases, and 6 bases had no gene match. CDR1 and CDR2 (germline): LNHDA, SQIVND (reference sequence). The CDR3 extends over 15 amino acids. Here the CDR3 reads CASSTAGTANTEAFF. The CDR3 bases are TGTGCCAGTAGTACCGCCGGGACAGCGAACACTGAAGCTTTCTTT.

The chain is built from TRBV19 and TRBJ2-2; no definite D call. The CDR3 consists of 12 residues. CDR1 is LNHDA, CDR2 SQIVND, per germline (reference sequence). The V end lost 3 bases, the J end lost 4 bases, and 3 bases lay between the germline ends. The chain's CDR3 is CASSIGTGELFF. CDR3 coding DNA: TGTGCCAGTAGTATTGGCACCGGGGAGCTGTTTTTT. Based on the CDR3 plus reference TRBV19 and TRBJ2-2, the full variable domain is DGGITQSPKYLFRKEGQNVTLSCEQNLNHDAMYWYRQDPGQGLRLIYYSQIVNDFQKGDIAEGYSVSREKKESFPLTVTSAQKNPTAFYLCASSIGTGELFFGEGSRLTVL.

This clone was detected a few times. The CDR3 DNA reads as TGTGCCAGCAGTGGTCAGGACAGTGGCACTGAAGCTTTCTTT. This gives the protein CASSGQDSGTEAFF. V is TRBV6-6 and J is TRBJ1-1, with D perhaps TRBD1 (6 bases). V was shortened by 5 bases and J by 4 bases, with 14 bases between the two germline ends. The CDR3 runs to 14 residues. In germline, CDR1 is MNHNY, CDR2 SVGAGI (reference sequence).

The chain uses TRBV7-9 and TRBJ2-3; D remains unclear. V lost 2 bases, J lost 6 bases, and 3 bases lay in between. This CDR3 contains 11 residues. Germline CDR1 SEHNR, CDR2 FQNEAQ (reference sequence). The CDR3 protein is CASSLMDTQYF. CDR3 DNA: TGTGCCAGCAGCTTAATGGATACGCAGTATTTT.

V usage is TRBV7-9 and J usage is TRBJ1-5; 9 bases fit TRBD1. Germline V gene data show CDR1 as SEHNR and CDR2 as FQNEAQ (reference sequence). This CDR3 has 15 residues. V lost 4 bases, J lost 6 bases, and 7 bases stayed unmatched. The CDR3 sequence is CASSYGQGRAQPQHF. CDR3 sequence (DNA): TGTGCCAGCAGCTACGGACAGGGGAGGGCTCAGCCCCAGCATTTT.